Presented here are 20 T cell receptor beta chains from one specimen sequenced in a study of PD-1 blockade in classical Hodgkin lymphoma. As for time point: cycle 4 day 1 (C4D1), after more than five weeks of nivolumab. Every patient was affected by relapse after autologous stem cell transplantation, while exposure to brentuximab vedotin was not uniform. Magnetic negative selection was used to purify CD4+ T cells from thawed PBMCs. Sequencing was performed with immunoSEQ multiplex PCR; in TCRdb, only in-frame clones are kept and a portion is missing. The table lists under 15,000 clones, about four fifths of them singletons. The specimen comprised CD4+ T cells from blood, sampled before the fourth cycle of nivolumab. The receptors derive from a human donor with classical Hodgkin lymphoma.

This chain uses TRBV15 with TRBJ1-4; tentatively, D is TRBD1 (5 bases). The CDR3 sequence is 15 residues long. Deletions cut 0 bases from V and 8 bases from J, with 13 bases between. Per the germline V gene, CDR1 is LNHNV and CDR2 is YYDKDF (reference sequence). Here the CDR3 DNA reads TGTGCCACCAGCAGAGACTTTACGGGGGGAGAAAAACTGTTTTTT. Amino acid sequence: CATSRDFTGGEKLFF.

The chain carries TRBV2 and TRBJ1-1; 8 bases are a match to TRBD1. V trimming: 6 bases; J trimming: 2 bases; junction bases outside the gene matches: 5. Germline lookup yields CDR1 SNHLY and CDR2 FYNNEI. This CDR3 is 14 amino acids long. Written as DNA, the CDR3 is TGTGCCAGCAGGGAGGACAGGGTCAACACTGAAGCTTTCTTT. Its protein is CASREDRVNTEAFF.

V usage is TRBV4-3 and J usage is TRBJ2-7; D remains unclear. CDR3 length equals 14 residues. Germline V gene lookup returns CDR1 LGHNA and CDR2 YSLEER. V dropped 0 bases and J dropped 2 bases, with 8 bases sitting between them. DNA of the CDR3: TGCGCCAGCAGCCAAGAACTGCGGACCTACGAGCAGTACTTC. Encoded protein: CASSQELRTYEQYF.

The rearrangement joins TRBV4-3 to TRBJ1-2; D ambiguous. Germline loops: CDR1 LGHNA, CDR2 YSLEER. The germline V and J ends were trimmed by 0 bases and 5 bases, with 10 bases remaining between them. CDR3 length: 14 residues. The CDR3 is CASSQDSSLYGYTF. DNA for the CDR3: TGCGCCAGCAGCCAAGATAGCAGCCTATATGGCTACACCTTC.

A single count supports this clone. The rearrangement uses TRBV25-1 and TRBJ2-5; 13 nucleotides align to TRBD2. Germline V gene lookup returns CDR1 MGHDK and CDR2 SYGVNS. After removal of 8 bases from V and 3 bases from J, the junction contained 3 bases not matched to a gene. The CDR3 runs to 14 residues. The CDR3 DNA sequence: TGTGCCAGCCAAGGACTAGCGGGAGAAGAGACCCAGTACTTC. Protein sequence: CASQGLAGEETQYF.

A few counts support this clone. The chain has TRBV6-5 and TRBJ2-2; D gene unclear. CDR1 and CDR2 from the germline V gene are MNHEY and SVGAGI. V lost 8 bases to trimming and J lost 4 bases, with 8 bases between them. The CDR3 runs to 12 residues. CDR3 in amino acids: CASRYLTGELFF. The CDR3 nucleotides are TGTGCCAGCCGATACCTCACCGGGGAGCTGTTTTTT.

The chain uses TRBV18 and TRBJ2-3; possibly TRBD1 or TRBD2 for D (6 bases each). The CDR3 is 17 residues long. Trimming took off 0 bases at V and 0 bases at J, with 13 bases between the two ends. Germline lookup yields CDR1 KGHSH and CDR2 LQKENI. The CDR3 DNA sequence: TGTGCCAGCTCACCACCGAGGGGGGACTTCAGCACAGATACGCAGTATTTT. Translating gives CASSPPRGDFSTDTQYF.

The chain is built from TRBV11-3 and TRBJ2-1, with D uncertain. CDR1 is SGHNT and CDR2 is YENEEA in the germline V gene. Trimming left V 0 bases short and J 2 bases short, with 8 bases between. The CDR3 loop spans 15 amino acids. In nucleotides, the CDR3 is TGTGCCAGCAGCTTAGAAGGGCAGGCCTACAATGAGCAGTTCTTC. Its translation: CASSLEGQAYNEQFF.

V and J are TRBV6-5 and TRBJ1-4, with D perhaps matching TRBD1 (5 bases). The germline V gene encodes CDR1 MNHEY and CDR2 SVGAGI. This CDR3 has 16 amino acids. V lost 2 bases and J 8 bases, leaving 18 bases between the germline ends. In DNA, the CDR3 is TGTGCCAGCAGTTACGGGATTAGAGGGGTCGACGAAAAACTGTTTTTT. Translated, it gives CASSYGIRGVDEKLFF.

This chain uses TRBV5-1 with TRBJ1-2; 7 nucleotides align to TRBD1. This CDR3 contains 13 residues. The germline V gene has CDR1 SGHRS and CDR2 YFSETQ. Trimming removed 1 base from V and 5 bases from J; junction bases left unmatched: 2. The CDR3 sequence: CASSLQGEYGYTF. The CDR3 DNA sequence: TGCGCCAGCAGCTTGCAGGGGGAATATGGCTACACCTTC.

The J gene is TRBJ2-3, the V gene TRBV5-1; 8 nucleotides match TRBD2. The germline CDR1 and CDR2 sequences are SGHRS and YFSETQ. The CDR3 extends over 14 amino acids. J lost 6 bases, V lost 2 bases, and 5 bases had no gene match. CDR3 loop: CASSFQRETDTQYF. Written as DNA, the CDR3 is TGCGCCAGCAGCTTCCAGCGGGAGACGGATACGCAGTATTTT. The complete variable domain, with remaining parts taken from reference TRBV5-1 and TRBJ2-3, reads KAGVTQTPRYLIKTRGQQVTLSCSPISGHRSVSWYQQTPGQGLQFLFEYFSETQRNKGNFPGRFSGRQFSNSRSEMNVSTLELGDSALYLCASSFQRETDTQYFGPGTRLTVL.

This clone has only a few counts. V usage is TRBV7-2 and J usage is TRBJ1-5; unclear D gene. Germline-derived CDR1 and CDR2 are SGHTA and FQGNSA. Trimming stripped 2 bases from V and 1 base from J, with 6 bases between. The CDR3 is made up of 14 amino acids. CDR3 loop: CASSLTMSNQPQHF. In DNA form, the CDR3 reads TGTGCCAGCAGCTTAACCATGAGCAATCAGCCCCAGCATTTT.

This sequence joins TRBV2 and TRBJ1-4, with a possible D match to TRBD1 (5 bases). The CDR3 consists of 18 residues. V was shortened by 5 bases and J by 0 bases, with 19 bases between the two germline ends. CDR1 SNHLY and CDR2 FYNNEI come from the germline V gene. CDR3 bases: TGTGCCAGCAGTCAGGGCCCAGGTACACGCGCAACTAATGAAAAACTGTTTTTT. This encodes CASSQGPGTRATNEKLFF.

The table lists this clone with a count of one. The chain combines TRBV4-3 with TRBJ1-5, with D unclear. Trimming took 3 bases from V and 0 from J, leaving 9 bases between them. CDR3 length: 15 amino acids. Germline CDR1 reads LGHNA; CDR2 reads YSLEER. The CDR3: CASSQGFYSNQPQHF. CDR3 nucleotides: TGCGCCAGCAGCCAGGGCTTTTATAGCAATCAGCCCCAGCATTTT.

This clone occurred a few times. V is TRBV27 and J is TRBJ1-4; TRBD1 matches 8 bases. This CDR3 contains 15 residues. CDR1 and CDR2 (germline): MNHEY, SMNVEV (reference sequence). J gave up 3 bases and V 6 bases, and 6 bases lay outside the gene matches. The CDR3 region has the DNA TGTGCCAGCAGCCGGGGGACAGGTCCTAATGAAAAACTGTTTTTT. Its protein product is CASSRGTGPNEKLFF.

This clone was picked up one time. V usage is TRBV9 and J usage is TRBJ2-7, with D unresolved. This CDR3 contains 15 residues. V dropped 4 bases and J dropped 4 bases, with 18 bases sitting between them. Germline V gene data show CDR1 as SGDLS and CDR2 as YYNGEE. CDR3 amino acids: CASSPDRNSLYEQYF. The CDR3 DNA follows: TGTGCCAGCAGCCCAGATAGAAACTCCTTATACGAGCAGTACTTC.

J is TRBJ1-3 and V is TRBV5-1; D gene uncertain. This CDR3 has 16 amino acids. Germline assignment: CDR1 SGHRS and CDR2 YFSETQ. V shed 1 base and J shed 0 bases, with 11 bases lying between them. CDR3: CASSLWSGVSGNTIYF. CDR3 nucleotides: TGCGCCAGCAGCTTGTGGTCCGGGGTCTCTGGAAACACCATATATTTT. The whole variable domain, filled in from reference TRBV5-1 and TRBJ1-3, reads KAGVTQTPRYLIKTRGQQVTLSCSPISGHRSVSWYQQTPGQGLQFLFEYFSETQRNKGNFPGRFSGRQFSNSRSEMNVSTLELGDSALYLCASSLWSGVSGNTIYFGEGSWLTVV.

This chain uses TRBV18 with TRBJ2-1; tentative D call: TRBD2 (5 bases). There are 14 residues in the CDR3. The ends were cut back, 1 base at V and 6 bases at J, with 10 bases in the middle. Germline V lookup: CDR1 KGHSH, CDR2 LQKENI. CDR3 sequence reads: CASSPLEDSNEQFF. CDR3 DNA sequence: TGTGCCAGCTCACCACTTGAGGACTCCAATGAGCAGTTCTTC.

This sequence joins TRBV27 and TRBJ2-7; TRBD1 aligns across 11 bases. The CDR3 runs 15 residues. The J segment lost 6 bases and the V segment lost 3 bases, leaving 7 bases of the junction unmatched. CDR1 is MNHEY, CDR2 SMNVEV, per germline (reference sequence). The CDR3, as DNA: TGTGCCAGCAGTTTTAGGACAGGGGGCAAGGGCGAGCAGTACTTC. Translation: CASSFRTGGKGEQYF.

This chain uses TRBV10-2 with TRBJ1-1, with a weak D call TRBD1 (6 bases). The CDR3 is 16 residues long. Trimming took 3 bases from V and 5 from J, leaving 19 bases between them. Looked up from germline, CDR1 is WSHSY and CDR2 is SAAADI. The CDR3 sequence: CASSEWGLEWWTEAFF. In DNA, the CDR3 is TGCGCCAGCAGTGAATGGGGGCTGGAATGGTGGACTGAAGCTTTCTTT.